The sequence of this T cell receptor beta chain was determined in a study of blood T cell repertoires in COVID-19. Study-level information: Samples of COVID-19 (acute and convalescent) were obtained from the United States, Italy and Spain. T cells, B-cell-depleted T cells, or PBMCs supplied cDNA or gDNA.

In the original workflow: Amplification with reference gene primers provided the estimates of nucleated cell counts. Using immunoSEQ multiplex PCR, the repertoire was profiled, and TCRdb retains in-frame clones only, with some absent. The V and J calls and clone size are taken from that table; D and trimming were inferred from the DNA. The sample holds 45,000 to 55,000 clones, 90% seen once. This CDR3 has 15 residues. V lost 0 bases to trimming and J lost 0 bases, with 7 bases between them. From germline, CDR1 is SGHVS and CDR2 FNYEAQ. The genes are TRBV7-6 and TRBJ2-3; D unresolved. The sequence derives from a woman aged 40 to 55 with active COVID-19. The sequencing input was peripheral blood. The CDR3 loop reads CASSLAYHSTDTQYF. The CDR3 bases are TGTGCCAGCAGCTTAGCCTACCACAGCACAGATACGCAGTATTTT. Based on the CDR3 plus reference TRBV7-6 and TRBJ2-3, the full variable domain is GAGVSQSPRYKVTKRGQDVALRCDPISGHVSLYWYRQALGQGPEFLTYFNYEAQQDKSGLPNDRFSAERPEGSISTLTIQRTEQRDSAMYRCASSLAYHSTDTQYFGPGTRLTVL.